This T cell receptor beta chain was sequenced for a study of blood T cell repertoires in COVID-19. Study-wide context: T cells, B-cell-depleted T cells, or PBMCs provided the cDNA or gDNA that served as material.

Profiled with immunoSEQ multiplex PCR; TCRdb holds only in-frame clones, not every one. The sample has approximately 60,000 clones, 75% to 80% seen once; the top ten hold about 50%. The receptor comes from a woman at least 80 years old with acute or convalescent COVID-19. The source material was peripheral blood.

In nucleotides, the CDR3 is TGTGCCAGCTCCCGAGATGGTCGGAATTCACCCCTCCACTTT. It yields the protein CASSRDGRNSPLHF. This chain links TRBV18 with TRBJ1-6; no clear D gene. The germline gives CDR1 KGHSH, CDR2 LQKENI. CDR3 size: 14 residues. Trimming left V 6 bases short and J 7 bases short, with 13 bases between.